One sample yielded the 23 T cell receptor beta chains listed below, sequenced in a study of T cells after yellow fever vaccination. From the 5' RACE reads, TCRdb called clonotypes with MiXCR, one entry per CDR3 protein. The sample yields roughly 9,300 distinct CDR3 sequences, 4% to 5.5% seen once. The sample was PBMCs, either bulk or a sorted T-cell subset (CD4+, CD8+, memory, or dextramer-sorted; not recorded which), taken approximately 16 days after the first yellow fever vaccination. The source is a man between 18 and 29 years old who received the YFV17D yellow fever vaccine.

This clonotype was recorded many times. The J gene is TRBJ2-1, the V gene TRBV6-5; D could derive from TRBD1 or TRBD2 (6 bases each). V lost 2 bases and J 6 bases, leaving 8 bases between the germline ends. The germline V gene has CDR1 MNHEY and CDR2 SVGAGI. There are 13 residues in the CDR3. The CDR3 here is CASSYGGPNEQFF. In DNA form, the CDR3 reads TGTGCCAGCAGTTACGGGGGGCCCAATGAGCAGTTCTTC.

In this sample, this clonotype turned up many times. This chain uses TRBV7-2 with TRBJ2-1, with a possible D match to TRBD1 (6 bases). Germline V gives CDR1 SGHTA, CDR2 FQGNSA. This CDR3 has 14 residues. V was shortened by 4 bases and J by 6 bases, with 13 bases between the two germline ends. The CDR3 DNA sequence: TGTGCCAGCAGCTCGGACAGATCGCGCAATGAGCAGTTCTTC. It is translated as CASSSDRSRNEQFF.

This clonotype came up many times. The chain couples TRBV10-3 to TRBJ2-7; D is unresolved. In germline, CDR1 is ENHRY, CDR2 SYGVKD. With 0 bases removed from V and 3 bases from J, the gap between germline ends came to 6 bases. The CDR3 covers 13 residues. Here the CDR3 reads CAISESDGYEQYF. The CDR3 bases are TGTGCCATCAGTGAGTCGGACGGCTACGAGCAGTACTTC.

This clonotype was found a few times. V usage is TRBV10-1 and J usage is TRBJ2-3; unclear D gene. Germline V gene lookup returns CDR1 WNHNN and CDR2 SYGVQD (reference sequence). Trimming left V 4 bases short and J 2 bases short, with 7 bases between. The CDR3 is 13 residues long. The CDR3: CASSAGLTDTQYF. The CDR3 nucleotides are TGCGCCAGCAGTGCCGGTCTCACAGATACGCAGTATTTT.

This clonotype came up many times. The chain employs TRBV11-3 and TRBJ1-1, with D possibly TRBD1 on 5 matching bases. The V gene's germline CDR1 is SGHNT and CDR2 YENEEA. The CDR3 spans 12 residues. V lost 4 bases to trimming and J lost 8 bases, with 11 bases between them. The CDR3 protein is CASSSDGGEAFF. For the CDR3, the DNA is TGTGCCAGCAGCTCCGACGGGGGAGAAGCTTTCTTT.

This clonotype is termed medium-sized (0.01 to 0.1%). The CDR3 region is CASSLRHPSSYNEQFF. The CDR3 region has the DNA TGCGCCAGCAGCTTACGCCATCCGAGCTCCTACAATGAGCAGTTCTTC. The chain is built from TRBV5-1 and TRBJ2-1; D gene unclear. The CDR3 has 16 amino acids. The V end was cut by 2 bases, the J end by 0 bases, with 12 bases between. In germline, CDR1 is SGHRS, CDR2 YFSETQ.

This clonotype was recorded many times. CDR3 protein: CASSQVFRRGYNEQFF. CDR3 coding DNA: TGCGCCAGCAGCCAAGTCTTTAGAAGGGGCTACAATGAGCAGTTCTTC. The chain combines TRBV4-1 with TRBJ2-1; possibly TRBD1 for D (5 bases). The CDR3 loop spans 16 amino acids. V was cut by 1 base and J by 3 bases, with 13 bases left in between. Germline V gene data show CDR1 as MGHRA and CDR2 as YSYEKL.

This clonotype came up many times. J is TRBJ1-6 and V is TRBV20-1, with a tentative D call TRBD1 (6 bases). This CDR3 has 14 residues. Germline V gene sequence: CDR1 DFQATT, CDR2 SNEGSKA (reference sequence). Between the trimmed V and J ends, which lost 4 bases and 4 bases, there was a span of 11 bases. CDR3 sequence: CSAKDSPYNSPLHF. The CDR3 DNA follows: TGCAGTGCTAAGGACAGCCCTTATAATTCACCCCTCCACTTT.

This clonotype has ten or more counts. V usage is TRBV7-2 and J usage is TRBJ2-1; D is perhaps TRBD2 (7 bases). The germline V gene encodes CDR1 SGHTA and CDR2 FQGNSA. The CDR3 runs to 15 residues. V dropped 10 bases and J dropped 4 bases, with 20 bases sitting between them. The CDR3 DNA sequence: TGTGCCACCCATCCCCCGGGGGGCATTTACAATGAGCAGTTCTTC. The encoded protein is CATHPPGGIYNEQFF.

This clonotype is classed as medium-sized. J is TRBJ2-1 and V is TRBV3-1, with TRBD2 identical over 8 bases. V gave up 3 bases and J gave up 0 bases; unmatched junction bases: 7. The CDR3 is 17 residues long. CDR1 LGHDT and CDR2 YNNKEL come from the germline V gene (reference sequence). CDR3 protein: CASSQAGSGGSYNEQFF. CDR3 DNA: TGTGCCAGCAGCCAGGCCGGCAGCGGGGGCTCCTACAATGAGCAGTTCTTC.

Within the sample, this clonotype is medium-sized. The chain carries TRBV5-1 and TRBJ2-4; weak D call: TRBD2 (6 bases). Trimming took off 0 bases at V and 10 bases at J, with 20 bases between the two ends. CDR1 SGHRS and CDR2 YFSETQ come from the germline V gene. This CDR3 is 16 amino acids long. This CDR3 is CASSLGLRDSGGIQYF. CDR3 DNA: TGCGCCAGCAGCTTGGGACTCCGGGACTCCGGAGGAATTCAGTACTTC.

The V gene is TRBV10-3, the J gene TRBJ1-2; tentative D call: TRBD1 (6 bases). CDR1 ENHRY and CDR2 SYGVKD come from the germline V gene. V was clipped by 6 bases and J by 0 bases, with 11 bases between them. There are 14 residues in the CDR3. CDR3 DNA: TGTGCCATCAGGGACCAGGGGACTAACTATGGCTACACCTTC. Amino acids: CAIRDQGTNYGYTF.

This clonotype was seen at least ten times. The rearrangement links TRBV19 to TRBJ1-1; no firm D call. CDR1 and CDR2 (germline): LNHDA, SQIVND (reference sequence). V lost 3 bases to trimming and J lost 6 bases, with 8 bases between them. The CDR3 is 12 residues long. The CDR3 DNA reads as TGTGCCAGTAGTATTCCCCGAGCTGAAGCTTTCTTT. This encodes CASSIPRAEAFF. Looking up the rest from reference TRBV19 and TRBJ1-1 gives the full variable domain: DGGITQSPKYLFRKEGQNVTLSCEQNLNHDAMYWYRQDPGQGLRLIYYSQIVNDFQKGDIAEGYSVSREKKESFPLTVTSAQKNPTAFYLCASSIPRAEAFFGQGTRLTVV.

This clonotype was observed many times. The rearrangement uses TRBV5-4 and TRBJ1-2, with D possibly being TRBD1 (6 bases). The V gene lost 0 bases and the J gene lost 5 bases, with 11 bases spanning the gap. The CDR3 has 14 residues. The germline V gene encodes CDR1 SGHNT and CDR2 YYREEE (reference sequence). The DNA of the CDR3 is TGTGCCAGCAGCTTGGGTACAGGGTCGTATGGCTACACCTTC. Translation gives CASSLGTGSYGYTF. Based on the CDR3 plus reference TRBV5-4 and TRBJ1-2, the full variable domain is ETGVTQSPTHLIKTRGQQVTLRCSSQSGHNTVSWYQQALGQGPQFIFQYYREEENGRGNFPPRFSGLQFPNYSSELNVNALELDDSALYLCASSLGTGSYGYTFGSGTRLTVV.

This clonotype is medium-sized within its sample. The rearrangement uses TRBV4-3 and TRBJ2-2; either TRBD1 or TRBD2 may supply D (6 bases each). V was shortened by 4 bases and J by 3 bases, with 12 bases between the two germline ends. Germline CDR1 is LGHNA and CDR2 is YSLEER. The length of the CDR3 is 15 residues. CDR3 in amino acids: CASSRERGHTGELFF. CDR3 DNA: TGCGCCAGCAGCCGAGAACGGGGGCACACCGGGGAGCTGTTTTTT.

This clonotype was counted at least ten times. The chain couples TRBV21-1 to TRBJ2-5; TRBD1 is taken as the D call from the table, unchecked against the DNA. TRBV21-1 corresponds to a pseudogene. The CDR3 totals 15 residues. The CDR3 here is CASSGEGAGAETQYF. The CDR3 DNA reads TGTGCCAGCAGCGGGGAGGGGGCAGGGGCCGAGACCCAGTACTTC.

This clonotype is medium-sized in the sample. J is TRBJ1-5 and V is TRBV20-1; D is ambiguous. CDR1 and CDR2 from the germline V gene are DFQATT and SNEGSKA (reference sequence). CDR3 length: 15 residues. V shed 3 bases and J shed 2 bases, with 14 bases lying between them. CDR3 DNA: TGCAGTGCTAGTTTCGACTCTACGGGCAATCAGCCCCAGCATTTT. This codes for CSASFDSTGNQPQHF.

By sample share, this clonotype is medium-sized. V gene TRBV4-2 combines with J gene TRBJ2-5, with 8 bases that match TRBD2. This CDR3 comprises 20 residues. Germline V CDR1 and CDR2: LGHNA, YNFKEQ. V shed 0 bases and J 4 bases; nucleotides not matched to a gene: 19. The CDR3 nucleotides read TGTGCCAGCAGCCAAGATCCGTCCAGCGGGGGACCCACCCCGCGAGAGACCCAGTACTTC. Its translation is CASSQDPSSGGPTPRETQYF.

This clonotype occurred a few times. The chain is built from TRBV20-1 and TRBJ2-1; 8 bases agree with TRBD2. The CDR3 has 15 amino acids. From germline, CDR1 is DFQATT and CDR2 SNEGSKA (reference sequence). Losses at the gene ends were 0 bases for V and 2 bases for J; bases not matched to a gene: 3. CDR3 sequence reads: CSARDGAGAYNEQFF. CDR3 bases: TGCAGTGCTAGAGATGGAGCGGGGGCCTACAATGAGCAGTTCTTC.

This clonotype was detected ten times or more. This chain joins TRBV7-2 and TRBJ2-1; D unclear. Trimming took off 5 bases at V and 0 bases at J, with 8 bases between the two ends. Germline CDR1 and CDR2: SGHTA and FQGNSA. The CDR3 extends over 14 amino acids. As DNA, the CDR3 is TGTGCCAGCAGCCTTACCAGCTCCTACAATGAGCAGTTCTTC. Translation: CASSLTSSYNEQFF.

This clonotype has at least ten counts. The rearrangement uses TRBV6-1 and TRBJ2-7; a possible D gene is TRBD1 (6 bases). The CDR3 contains 15 residues. V shed 0 bases and J shed 2 bases, with 11 bases lying between them. Germline V gene data show CDR1 as MNHNS and CDR2 as SASEGT. The CDR3 loop reads CASSEATGIAYEQYF. In nucleotides, the CDR3 is TGTGCCAGCAGTGAAGCCACAGGGATTGCCTACGAGCAGTACTTC.

This clonotype was found many times. The V call is TRBV24-1, the J call TRBJ2-1, with 10 bases identical to TRBD2. The CDR3 sequence is 19 residues long. The V segment lost 2 bases and the J segment 8 bases; nucleotides outside the gene matches: 17. CDR1 is KGHDR, CDR2 SFDVKD, per germline. The CDR3 loop is CATSDSASGGDATIDEQFF. The CDR3 DNA follows: TGTGCCACCAGTGATTCTGCTAGCGGGGGAGACGCGACTATCGATGAGCAGTTCTTC.

This clonotype came up many times. V gene TRBV20-1 combines with J gene TRBJ2-3; a weak D match, TRBD2 (5 bases). Germline CDR1 reads DFQATT; CDR2 reads SNEGSKA (reference sequence). V shed 7 bases and J shed 5 bases, with 16 bases lying between them. CDR3 size: 13 residues. DNA for the CDR3: TGCAGTGGTGACACTACGAGGGAAGATACGCAGTATTTT. Its translation is CSGDTTREDTQYF.